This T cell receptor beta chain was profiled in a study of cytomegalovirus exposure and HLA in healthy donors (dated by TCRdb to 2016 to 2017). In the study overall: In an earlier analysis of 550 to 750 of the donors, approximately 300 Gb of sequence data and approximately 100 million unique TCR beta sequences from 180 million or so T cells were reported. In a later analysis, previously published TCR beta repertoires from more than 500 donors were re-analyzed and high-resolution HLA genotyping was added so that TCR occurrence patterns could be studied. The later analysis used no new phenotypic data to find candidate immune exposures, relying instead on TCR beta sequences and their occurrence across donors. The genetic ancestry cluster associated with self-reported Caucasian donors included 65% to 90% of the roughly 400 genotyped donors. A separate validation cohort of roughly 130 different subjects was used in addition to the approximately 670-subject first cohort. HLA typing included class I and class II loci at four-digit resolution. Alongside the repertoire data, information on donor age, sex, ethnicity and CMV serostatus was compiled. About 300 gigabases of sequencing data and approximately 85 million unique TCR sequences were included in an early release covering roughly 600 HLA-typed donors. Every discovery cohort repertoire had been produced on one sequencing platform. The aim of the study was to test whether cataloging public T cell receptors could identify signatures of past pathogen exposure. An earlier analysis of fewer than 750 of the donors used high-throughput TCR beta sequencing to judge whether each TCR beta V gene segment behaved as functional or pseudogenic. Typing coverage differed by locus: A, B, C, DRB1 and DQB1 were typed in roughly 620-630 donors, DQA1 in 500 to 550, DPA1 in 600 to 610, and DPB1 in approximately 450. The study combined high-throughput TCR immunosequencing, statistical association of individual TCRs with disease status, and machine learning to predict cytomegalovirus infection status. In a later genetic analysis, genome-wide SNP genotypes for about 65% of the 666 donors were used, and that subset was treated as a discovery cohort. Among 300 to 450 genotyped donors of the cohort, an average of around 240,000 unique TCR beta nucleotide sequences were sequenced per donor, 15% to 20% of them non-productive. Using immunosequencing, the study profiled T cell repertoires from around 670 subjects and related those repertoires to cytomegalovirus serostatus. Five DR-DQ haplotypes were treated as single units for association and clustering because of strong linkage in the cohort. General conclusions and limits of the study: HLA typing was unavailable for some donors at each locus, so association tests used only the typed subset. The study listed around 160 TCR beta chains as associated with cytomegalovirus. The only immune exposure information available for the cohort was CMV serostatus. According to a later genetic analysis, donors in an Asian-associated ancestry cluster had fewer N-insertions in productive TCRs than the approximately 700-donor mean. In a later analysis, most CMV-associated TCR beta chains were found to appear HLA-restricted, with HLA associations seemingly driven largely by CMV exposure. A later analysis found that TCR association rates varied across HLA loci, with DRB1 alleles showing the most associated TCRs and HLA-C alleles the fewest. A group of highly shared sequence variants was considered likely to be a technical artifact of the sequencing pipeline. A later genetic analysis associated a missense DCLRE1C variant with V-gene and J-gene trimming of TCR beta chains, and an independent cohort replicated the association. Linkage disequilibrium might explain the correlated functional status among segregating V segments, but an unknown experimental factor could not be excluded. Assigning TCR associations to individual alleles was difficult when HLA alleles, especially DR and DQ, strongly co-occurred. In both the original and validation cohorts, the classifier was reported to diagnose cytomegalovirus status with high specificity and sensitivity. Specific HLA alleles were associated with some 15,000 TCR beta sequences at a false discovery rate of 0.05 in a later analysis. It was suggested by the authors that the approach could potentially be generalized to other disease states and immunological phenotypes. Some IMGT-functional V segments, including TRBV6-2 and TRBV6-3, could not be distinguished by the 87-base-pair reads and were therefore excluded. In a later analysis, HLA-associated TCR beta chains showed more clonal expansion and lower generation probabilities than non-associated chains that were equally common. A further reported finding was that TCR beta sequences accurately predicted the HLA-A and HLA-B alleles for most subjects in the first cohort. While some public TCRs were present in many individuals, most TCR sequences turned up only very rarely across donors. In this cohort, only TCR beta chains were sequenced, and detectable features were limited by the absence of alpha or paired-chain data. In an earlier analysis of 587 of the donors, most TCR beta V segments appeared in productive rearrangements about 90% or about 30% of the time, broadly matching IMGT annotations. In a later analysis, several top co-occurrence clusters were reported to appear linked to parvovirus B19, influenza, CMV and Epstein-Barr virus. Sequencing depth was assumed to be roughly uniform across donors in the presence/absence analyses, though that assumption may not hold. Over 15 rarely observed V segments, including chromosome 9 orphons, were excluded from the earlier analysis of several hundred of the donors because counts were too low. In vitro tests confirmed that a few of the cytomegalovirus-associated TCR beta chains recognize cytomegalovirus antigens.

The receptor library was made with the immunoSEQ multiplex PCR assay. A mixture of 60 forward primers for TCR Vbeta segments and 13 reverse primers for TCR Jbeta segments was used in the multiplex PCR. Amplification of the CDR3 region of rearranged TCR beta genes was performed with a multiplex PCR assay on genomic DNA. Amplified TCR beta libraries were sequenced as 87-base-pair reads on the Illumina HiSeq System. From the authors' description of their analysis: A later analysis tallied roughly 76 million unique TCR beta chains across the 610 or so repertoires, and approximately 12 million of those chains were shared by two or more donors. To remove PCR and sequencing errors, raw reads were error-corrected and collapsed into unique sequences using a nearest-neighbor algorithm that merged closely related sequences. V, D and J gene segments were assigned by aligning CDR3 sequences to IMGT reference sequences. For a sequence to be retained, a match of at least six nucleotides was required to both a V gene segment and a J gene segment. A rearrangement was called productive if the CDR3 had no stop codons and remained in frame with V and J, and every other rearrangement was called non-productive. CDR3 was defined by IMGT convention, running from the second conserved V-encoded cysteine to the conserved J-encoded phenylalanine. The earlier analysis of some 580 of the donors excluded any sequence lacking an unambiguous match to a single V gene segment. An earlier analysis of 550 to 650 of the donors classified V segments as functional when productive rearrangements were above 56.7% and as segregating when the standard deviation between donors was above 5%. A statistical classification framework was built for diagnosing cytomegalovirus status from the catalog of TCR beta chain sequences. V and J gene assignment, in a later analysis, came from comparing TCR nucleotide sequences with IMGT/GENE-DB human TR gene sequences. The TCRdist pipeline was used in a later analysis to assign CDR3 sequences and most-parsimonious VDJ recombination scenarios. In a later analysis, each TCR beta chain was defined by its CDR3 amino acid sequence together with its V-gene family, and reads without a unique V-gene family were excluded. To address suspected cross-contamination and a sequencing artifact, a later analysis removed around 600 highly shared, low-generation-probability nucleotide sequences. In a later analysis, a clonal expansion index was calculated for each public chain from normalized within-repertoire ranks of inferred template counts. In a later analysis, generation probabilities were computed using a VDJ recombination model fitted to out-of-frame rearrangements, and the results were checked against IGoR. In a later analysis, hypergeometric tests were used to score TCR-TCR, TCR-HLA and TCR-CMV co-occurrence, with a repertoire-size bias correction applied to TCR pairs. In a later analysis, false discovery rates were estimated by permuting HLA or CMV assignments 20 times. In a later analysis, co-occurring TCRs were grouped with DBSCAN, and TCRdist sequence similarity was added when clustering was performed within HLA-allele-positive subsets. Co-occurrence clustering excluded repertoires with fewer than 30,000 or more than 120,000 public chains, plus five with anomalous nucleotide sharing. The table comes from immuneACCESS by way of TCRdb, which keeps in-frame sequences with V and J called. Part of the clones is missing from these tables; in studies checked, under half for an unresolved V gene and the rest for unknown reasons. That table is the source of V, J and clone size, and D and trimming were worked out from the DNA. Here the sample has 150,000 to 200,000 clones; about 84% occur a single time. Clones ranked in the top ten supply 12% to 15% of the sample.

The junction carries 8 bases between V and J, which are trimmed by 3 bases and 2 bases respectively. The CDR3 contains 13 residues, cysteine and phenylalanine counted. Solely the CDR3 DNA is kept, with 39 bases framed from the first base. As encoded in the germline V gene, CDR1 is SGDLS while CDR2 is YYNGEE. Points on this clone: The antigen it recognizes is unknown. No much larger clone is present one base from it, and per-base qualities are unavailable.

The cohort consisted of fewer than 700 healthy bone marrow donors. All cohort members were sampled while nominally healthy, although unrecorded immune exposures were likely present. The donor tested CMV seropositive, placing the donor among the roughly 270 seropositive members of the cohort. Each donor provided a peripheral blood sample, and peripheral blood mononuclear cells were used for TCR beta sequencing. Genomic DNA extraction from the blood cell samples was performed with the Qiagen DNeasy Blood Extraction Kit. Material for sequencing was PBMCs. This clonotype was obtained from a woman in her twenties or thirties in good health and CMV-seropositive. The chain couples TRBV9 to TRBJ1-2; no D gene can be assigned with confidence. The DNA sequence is TGTGCCAGCAGCGGTGACAAGAACTATGGCTACACCTTC. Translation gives CASSGDKNYGYTF.